The clone carrying this TCR beta chain showed up just once. Here immunoSEQ multiplex PCR was the method, and the copy in TCRdb shows in-frame clones only, minus some. Of 780,000 or so clones in the sample, 55% to 80% were seen once. This sample stems from a study of shared clonotypes between healthy human individuals. Germline CDR1 MNHNY, CDR2 SVGAGI (reference sequence). The CDR3 has 13 amino acids. The ends were cut back, 6 bases at V and 11 bases at J, with 19 bases in the middle. The chain couples TRBV6-6 to TRBJ1-1, with D perhaps matching TRBD1 (5 bases). The sample comprised memory CD4+ T cells sorted from blood. Subset denoted: CD45RA-negative fraction. This TCR was sampled from a woman in her thirties in good health. The CDR3 coding sequence is TGTGCCAGCAGGCCCCGGGGCGAACTAGGGGCTTTCTTT. Amino acids: CASRPRGELGAFF.